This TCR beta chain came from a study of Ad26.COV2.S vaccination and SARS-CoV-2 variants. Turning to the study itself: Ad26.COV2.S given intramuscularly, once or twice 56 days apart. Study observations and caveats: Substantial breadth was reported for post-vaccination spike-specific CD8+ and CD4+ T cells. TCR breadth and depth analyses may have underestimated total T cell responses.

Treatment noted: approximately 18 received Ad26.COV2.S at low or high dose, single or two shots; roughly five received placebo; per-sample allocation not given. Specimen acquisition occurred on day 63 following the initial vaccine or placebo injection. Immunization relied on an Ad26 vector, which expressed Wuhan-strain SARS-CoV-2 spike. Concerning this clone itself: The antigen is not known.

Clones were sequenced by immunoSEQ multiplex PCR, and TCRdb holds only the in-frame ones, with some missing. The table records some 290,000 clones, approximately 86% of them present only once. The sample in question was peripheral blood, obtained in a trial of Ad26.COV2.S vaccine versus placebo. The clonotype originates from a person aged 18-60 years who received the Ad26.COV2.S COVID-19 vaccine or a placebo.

CDR3 in DNA: TGTGCCAGCAGGGCGACAGGGAGCAGTAACTATGGCTACACCTTC. Translating gives CASRATGSSNYGYTF. The chain recombines TRBV6-5 with TRBJ1-2, with 7 bases matching TRBD1. Germline V lookup: CDR1 MNHEY, CDR2 SVGAGI. CDR3 length equals 15 residues. J was trimmed by 1 base and V by 6 bases; bases with no gene match: 8.